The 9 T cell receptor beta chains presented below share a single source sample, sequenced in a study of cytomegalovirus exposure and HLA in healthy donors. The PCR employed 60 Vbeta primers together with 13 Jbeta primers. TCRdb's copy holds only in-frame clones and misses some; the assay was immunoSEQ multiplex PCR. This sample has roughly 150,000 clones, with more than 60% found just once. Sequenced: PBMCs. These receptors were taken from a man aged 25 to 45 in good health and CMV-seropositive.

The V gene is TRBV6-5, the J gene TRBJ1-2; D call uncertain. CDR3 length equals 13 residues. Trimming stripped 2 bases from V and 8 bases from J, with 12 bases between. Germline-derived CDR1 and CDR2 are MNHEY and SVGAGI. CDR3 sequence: CASSYAGRNGYTF. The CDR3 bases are TGTGCCAGCAGTTACGCGGGTAGAAACGGCTACACCTTC.

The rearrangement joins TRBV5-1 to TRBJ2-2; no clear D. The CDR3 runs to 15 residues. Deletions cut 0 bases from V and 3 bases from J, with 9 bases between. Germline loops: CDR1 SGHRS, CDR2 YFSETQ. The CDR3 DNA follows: TGCGCCAGCAGCTTGGTAGGAGAATACACCGGGGAGCTGTTTTTT. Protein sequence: CASSLVGEYTGELFF. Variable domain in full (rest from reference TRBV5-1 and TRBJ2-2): KAGVTQTPRYLIKTRGQQVTLSCSPISGHRSVSWYQQTPGQGLQFLFEYFSETQRNKGNFPGRFSGRQFSNSRSEMNVSTLELGDSALYLCASSLVGEYTGELFFGEGSRLTVL.

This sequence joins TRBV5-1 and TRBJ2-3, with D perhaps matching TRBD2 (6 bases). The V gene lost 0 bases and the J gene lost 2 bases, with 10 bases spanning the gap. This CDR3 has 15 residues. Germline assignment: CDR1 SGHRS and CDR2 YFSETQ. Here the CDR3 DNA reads TGCGCCAGCAGCTTGGCCCAGCGGGTCACAGATACGCAGTATTTT. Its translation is CASSLAQRVTDTQYF.

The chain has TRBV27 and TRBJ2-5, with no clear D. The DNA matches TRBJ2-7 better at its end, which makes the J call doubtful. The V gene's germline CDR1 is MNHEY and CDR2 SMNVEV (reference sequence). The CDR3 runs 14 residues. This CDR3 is CASSLDIRLNEQYF. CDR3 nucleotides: TGTGCCAGCAGTCTTGACATAAGATTGAACGAGCAGTACTTC.

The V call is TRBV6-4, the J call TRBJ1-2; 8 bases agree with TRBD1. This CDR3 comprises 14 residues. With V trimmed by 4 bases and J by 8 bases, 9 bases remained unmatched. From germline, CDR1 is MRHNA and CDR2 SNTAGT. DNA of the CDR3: TGTGCCAGCAGTGCTTCGACAGGGGTCGGAGGCTACACCTTC. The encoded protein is CASSASTGVGGYTF.

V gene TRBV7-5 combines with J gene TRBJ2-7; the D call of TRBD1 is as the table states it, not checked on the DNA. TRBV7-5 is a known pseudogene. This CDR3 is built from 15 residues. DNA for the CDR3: TGTGCCACCCACCGACAGGGCTGGCGTGGGGACGAGCAGTACTTC. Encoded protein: CATHRQGWRGDEQYF.

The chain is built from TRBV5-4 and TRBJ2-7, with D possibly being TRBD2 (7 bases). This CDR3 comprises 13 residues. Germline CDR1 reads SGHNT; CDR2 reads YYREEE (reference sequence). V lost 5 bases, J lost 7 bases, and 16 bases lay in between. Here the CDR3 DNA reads TGTGCCAGCAGGCGGAGCGGGACACATGAGCAGTACTTC. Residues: CASRRSGTHEQYF.

CDR3 region: CASSLGTGHSEAFF. Written as DNA, the CDR3 is TGTGCCAGCAGCTTAGGTACCGGTCACTCTGAAGCTTTCTTT. The chain employs TRBV11-2 and TRBJ1-1, with D unclear. V was shortened by 1 base and J by 6 bases, with 12 bases between the two germline ends. Germline V gene lookup returns CDR1 SGHAT and CDR2 FQNNGV. CDR3 length: 14 residues.

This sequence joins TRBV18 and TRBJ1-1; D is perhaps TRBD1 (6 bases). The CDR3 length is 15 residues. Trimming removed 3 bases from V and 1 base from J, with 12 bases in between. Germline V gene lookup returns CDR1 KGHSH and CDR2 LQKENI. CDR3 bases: TGTGCCAGCTCACCCAGGACAGAAGAGAACACTGAAGCTTTCTTT. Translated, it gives CASSPRTEENTEAFF.